This T cell receptor beta chain was sequenced during a study of blood T cell repertoires in COVID-19. Background on the study: T cells, B-cell-depleted T cells, or PBMCs supplied cDNA or gDNA.

The V gene end was trimmed by 3 bases and the J gene end by 3 bases; junction bases not matched to a gene: 14. CDR1 and CDR2 from the germline V gene are MDHEN and SYDVKM. The length of the CDR3 is 18 residues. The table came from immunoSEQ multiplex PCR; TCRdb's copy has only in-frame clones and leaves some out. This table holds about 250,000 clones, about 80% found once. This chain connects TRBV28 to TRBJ2-7; 10 positions match TRBD1. This receptor was obtained from a woman aged 40 to 50 who had been exposed to COVID-19. The specimen was PBMCs or T cells enriched from blood (not recorded which). CDR3 in DNA: TGTGCCAGCAGTTTGGACCAAAAGGGGGGACAGGGGAGCTACGAGCAGTACTTC. Translated: CASSLDQKGGQGSYEQYF.